The 20 T cell receptor beta chains listed next were all sequenced from one sample in a study of blood T cell repertoires in COVID-19. Clones were sequenced by immunoSEQ multiplex PCR, and TCRdb holds only the in-frame ones, with some missing. The table includes about 130,000 clones, roughly 88% detected once. What was sequenced was peripheral blood. These receptors were taken from an elderly woman with acute or convalescent COVID-19.

This chain uses TRBV28 with TRBJ1-5; TRBD1 aligns across 10 bases. J was trimmed by 3 bases and V by 6 bases; bases with no gene match: 5. This CDR3 has 15 residues. Germline CDR1 is MDHEN and CDR2 is SYDVKM. CDR3 amino acids: CASRRQGAYNQPQHF. Here the CDR3 DNA reads TGTGCCAGCAGGAGACAGGGGGCGTACAATCAGCCCCAGCATTTT.

This chain connects TRBV6-5 to TRBJ1-2; no definite D call. This CDR3 contains 11 residues. Trimming took 6 bases from V and 8 from J, leaving 10 bases between them. CDR1 and CDR2 from the germline V gene are MNHEY and SVGAGI. DNA of the CDR3: TGTGCCAGCAGACAGAGCGGCGGCTACACCTTC. Translated, it gives CASRQSGGYTF.

V is TRBV7-9 and J is TRBJ1-1, with D uncertain. This CDR3 is built from 12 residues. Trimming pared 1 base from V and 8 bases from J, leaving 8 bases between. CDR1 is SEHNR and CDR2 is FQNEAQ in the germline V gene (reference sequence). The CDR3 is CASSLGGLEAFF. For the CDR3, the DNA is TGTGCCAGCAGCTTAGGTGGCCTCGAAGCTTTCTTT.

The genes are TRBV5-1 and TRBJ2-3; 13 bases match TRBD2. CDR3 length equals 15 residues. Germline lookup yields CDR1 SGHRS and CDR2 YFSETQ. The V segment lost 0 bases and the J segment 11 bases; nucleotides outside the gene matches: 6. CDR3 region: CASSLGLAGGVGQYF. In DNA, the CDR3 is TGCGCCAGCAGCTTGGGACTAGCGGGAGGAGTGGGGCAGTATTTT.

This sequence joins TRBV7-6 and TRBJ1-1; D is unclear. Germline CDR1 reads SGHVS; CDR2 reads FNYEAQ. This CDR3 is built from 13 residues. Trimming took 4 bases from V and 1 from J, leaving 7 bases between them. The CDR3 DNA reads as TGTGCCAGCAGCTCAGCAGCGAACACTGAAGCTTTCTTT. This translates into CASSSAANTEAFF. Full variable domain (rest looked up from reference TRBV7-6 and TRBJ1-1): GAGVSQSPRYKVTKRGQDVALRCDPISGHVSLYWYRQALGQGPEFLTYFNYEAQQDKSGLPNDRFSAERPEGSISTLTIQRTEQRDSAMYRCASSSAANTEAFFGQGTRLTVV.

A single count supports this clone. V and J are TRBV5-5 and TRBJ2-2; maybe TRBD2 (6 bases). Germline lookup yields CDR1 SGHKS and CDR2 YYEKEE (reference sequence). The CDR3 contains 14 residues. The V and J ends lost 0 bases and 6 bases respectively, with 9 bases between them. The CDR3 loop is CASSLDGSAGELFF. As DNA, the CDR3 is TGTGCCAGCAGCTTGGACGGGAGCGCCGGGGAGCTGTTTTTT.

J is TRBJ2-2 and V is TRBV6-5; D is uncertain. Germline CDR1 and CDR2: MNHEY and SVGAGI. The CDR3 consists of 12 residues. The germline V and J ends were trimmed by 8 bases and 5 bases, with 9 bases remaining between them. DNA of the CDR3: TGTGCCAGCGCAACAGTTACCGGGGAGCTGTTTTTT. Residues: CASATVTGELFF.

The chain has TRBV2 and TRBJ2-7; 7 bases are shared with TRBD2. Germline V gene data show CDR1 as SNHLY and CDR2 as FYNNEI. V lost 8 bases to trimming and J lost 5 bases; unmatched junction nucleotides: 9. The CDR3 consists of 13 residues. CDR3 loop: CASETSSLDEQYF. The CDR3 DNA follows: TGTGCCAGCGAGACTAGCTCCTTGGACGAGCAGTACTTC.

This rearrangement joins TRBV25-1 to TRBJ2-3, with a tentative D call TRBD1 (5 bases). Germline CDR1 is MGHDK and CDR2 is SYGVNS. Trimming left V 3 bases short and J 1 base short, with 8 bases between. CDR3 length: 14 residues. The CDR3 DNA reads as TGTGCCAGCAGTGAGGGCAGGGGCACAGATACGCAGTATTTT. Encoded protein: CASSEGRGTDTQYF.

CDR3 in amino acids: CASSSWDRGSYEQYF. CDR3 nucleotides: TGCGCCAGCAGCTCATGGGACAGGGGATCCTACGAGCAGTACTTC. This rearrangement joins TRBV5-1 to TRBJ2-7, with TRBD1 matching over 10 bases. Trimming cost V 3 bases and J 1 base; bases outside gene matches: 4. Germline CDR1 SGHRS, CDR2 YFSETQ. The CDR3 contains 15 residues.

The chain is built from TRBV3-1 (or the pseudogene TRBV3-2) and TRBJ2-4; TRBD1 matches 7 bases. The CDR3 contains 19 residues. CDR1 and CDR2 (germline): LGHDT, YNNKEL (reference sequence). The ends lost 4 bases at V and 0 bases at J; junction bases unmatched: 15. The CDR3 nucleotides are TGTGCCAGCAGCCCCTCCGGGACAGCCAACTGGGGAGCCAAAAACATTCAGTACTTC. Its translation is CASSPSGTANWGAKNIQYF.

This chain connects TRBV19 to TRBJ1-2, with a tentative D call TRBD1 (5 bases). The V and J ends lost 5 bases and 6 bases respectively, with 13 bases between them. Germline V lookup: CDR1 LNHDA, CDR2 SQIVND (reference sequence). This CDR3 is built from 13 residues. CDR3 loop: CASSYRLVDGYTF. CDR3 in DNA: TGTGCCAGTAGTTACAGGTTGGTGGATGGCTACACCTTC.

The rearrangement joins TRBV21-1 to TRBJ2-4; TRBD2, the D gene given by the table, was not confirmed from the DNA. TRBV21-1 is annotated as a pseudogene. This CDR3 comprises 16 residues. The CDR3 region is CASTQRGQLAKNIQYF. Written as DNA, the CDR3 is TGTGCCAGCACCCAAAGAGGGCAGCTGGCCAAAAACATTCAGTACTTC.

The V and J genes are TRBV19 and TRBJ2-3; D is possibly TRBD2 (6 bases). V was cut by 3 bases and J by 1 base, with 20 bases left in between. Germline assignment: CDR1 LNHDA and CDR2 SQIVND (reference sequence). The length of the CDR3 is 18 residues. In DNA form, the CDR3 reads TGTGCCAGTAGTATGTGGACTACGCCCCTAGGACGCACAGATACGCAGTATTTT. It is translated as CASSMWTTPLGRTDTQYF.

CDR3 sequence (DNA): TGTGCCAGTAGTACCGGTTTAGGGGGGGCCGGCTACACCTTC. Translated, it gives CASSTGLGGAGYTF. The rearrangement joins TRBV19 to TRBJ1-2; D possibly corresponds to TRBD1 (6 bases). The CDR3 consists of 14 residues. Deletions cut 4 bases from V and 8 bases from J, with 17 bases between. The germline V gene encodes CDR1 LNHDA and CDR2 SQIVND (reference sequence).

The gene calls are TRBV24-1 and TRBJ2-1, with D tentatively TRBD1 (7 bases). The CDR3 is 18 residues long. V gave up 1 base and J gave up 0 bases, with 15 bases separating them. Germline V gene data show CDR1 as KGHDR and CDR2 as SFDVKD. CDR3 in DNA: TGTGCCACCAGTGATTTCGGTCAGGGGGGTAGCTCCTACAATGAGCAGTTCTTC. Protein sequence: CATSDFGQGGSSYNEQFF.

The chain has TRBV29-1 and TRBJ2-1, with 7 bases fitting TRBD2. The length of the CDR3 is 14 residues. J lost 0 bases, V lost 8 bases, and 7 bases had no gene match. Germline V gives CDR1 SQVTM, CDR2 ANQGSEA. The CDR3 DNA follows: TGCAGCCTGATGGGGGGGACCTCCTACAATGAGCAGTTCTTC. Translation gives CSLMGGTSYNEQFF.

The V gene is TRBV19, the J gene TRBJ1-1; 10 positions match TRBD1. Germline V gene data show CDR1 as LNHDA and CDR2 as SQIVND (reference sequence). This CDR3 comprises 15 residues. J lost 4 bases, V lost 7 bases, and 9 bases had no gene match. Written as DNA, the CDR3 is TGTGCCAGTACTACCCAGACAGGGGGCGGCACTGAAGCTTTCTTT. It specifies CASTTQTGGGTEAFF.

The gene calls are TRBV5-1 and TRBJ2-3, with D perhaps TRBD1 (5 bases). The V end was cut by 0 bases, the J end by 9 bases, with 11 bases between. The CDR3 runs 13 residues. Germline CDR1 SGHRS, CDR2 YFSETQ. CDR3 loop: CASSLALSGTQYF. The DNA of the CDR3 is TGCGCCAGCAGCTTGGCTTTGTCAGGGACGCAGTATTTT.

CDR3 DNA sequence: TGTGCCAGCATAACAGGGGGTATGAGCGGGGAGCTGTTTTTT. It encodes CASITGGMSGELFF. The J gene is TRBJ2-2, the V gene TRBV28, with 8 bases that match TRBD1. With 7 bases clipped from V and 7 bases from J, the junction kept 8 bases outside the gene matches. The CDR3 covers 14 residues. Germline-derived CDR1 and CDR2 are MDHEN and SYDVKM.